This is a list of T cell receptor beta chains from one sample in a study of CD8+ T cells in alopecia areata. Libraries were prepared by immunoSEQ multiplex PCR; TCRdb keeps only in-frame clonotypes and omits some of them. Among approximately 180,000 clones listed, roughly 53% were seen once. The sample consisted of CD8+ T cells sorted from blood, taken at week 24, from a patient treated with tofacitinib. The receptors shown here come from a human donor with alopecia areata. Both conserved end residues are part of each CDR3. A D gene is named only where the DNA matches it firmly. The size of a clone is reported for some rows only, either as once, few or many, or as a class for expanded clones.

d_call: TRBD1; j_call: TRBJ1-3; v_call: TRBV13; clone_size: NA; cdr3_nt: TGTGCCAGCAGCTCGACACGGGACAGGGGGCAGGACACCATATATTTT; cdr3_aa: CASSSTRDRGQDTIYF
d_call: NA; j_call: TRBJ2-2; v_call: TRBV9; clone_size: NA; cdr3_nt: TGTGCCAGCAGCGTATATCCCGGGGAGCTGTTTTTT; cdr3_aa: CASSVYPGELFF
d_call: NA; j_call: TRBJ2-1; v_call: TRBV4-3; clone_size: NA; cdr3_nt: TGCGCCAGCAGCCAAGATTCGGTCTCCTACAATGAGCAGTTCTTC; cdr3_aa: CASSQDSVSYNEQFF
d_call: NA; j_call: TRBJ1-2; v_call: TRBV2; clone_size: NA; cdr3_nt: TGTGCCAGCCTCGGGCCGTCCGGGGGCTACACCTTC; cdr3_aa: CASLGPSGGYTF
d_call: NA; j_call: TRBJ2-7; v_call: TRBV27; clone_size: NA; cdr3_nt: TGTGCCAGCAGTTTATACGGGACAAGCTACGAGCAGTACTTC; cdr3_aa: CASSLYGTSYEQYF
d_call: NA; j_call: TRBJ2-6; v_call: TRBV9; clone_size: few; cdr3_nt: TGTGCCAGCAGCGGGCAGGGGTCTGGGGCCAACGTCCTGACTTTC; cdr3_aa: CASSGQGSGANVLTF
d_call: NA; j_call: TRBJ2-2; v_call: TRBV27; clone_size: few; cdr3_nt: TGTGCCAGCTCGCCGTCAGGGAACACCGGGGAGCTGTTTTTT; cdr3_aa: CASSPSGNTGELFF
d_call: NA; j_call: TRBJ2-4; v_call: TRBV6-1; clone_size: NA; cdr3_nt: TGTGCCAGCAGTGAAGTTGCACAGATCGAAAACATTCAGTACTTC; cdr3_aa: CASSEVAQIENIQYF
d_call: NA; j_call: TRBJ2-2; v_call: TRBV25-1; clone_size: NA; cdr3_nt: TGTGCCAGCAGCGGACAAACTAACACCGGGGAGCTGTTTTTT; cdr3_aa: CASSGQTNTGELFF
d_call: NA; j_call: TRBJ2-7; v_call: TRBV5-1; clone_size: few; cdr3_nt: TGCGCCAGCAGCATTGTTCCAGGGGAGGGTTCCTACGAGCAGTACTTC; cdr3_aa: CASSIVPGEGSYEQYF
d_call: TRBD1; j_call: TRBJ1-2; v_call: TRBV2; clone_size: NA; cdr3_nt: TGTGCCAGCACCGGGACAGCCGATCCCTATGGCTACACCTTC; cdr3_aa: CASTGTADPYGYTF
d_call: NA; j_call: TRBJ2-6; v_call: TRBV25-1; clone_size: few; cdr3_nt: TGTGCCAGCAGTTACCAAAACCGGGGGTACTCTGGGGCCAACGTCCTGACTTTC; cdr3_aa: CASSYQNRGYSGANVLTF
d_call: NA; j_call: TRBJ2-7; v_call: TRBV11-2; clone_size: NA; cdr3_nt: TGTGCCAGCAGCTTACATTGGGCTCTCAACGGATCCGAGCAGTACTTC; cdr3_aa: CASSLHWALNGSEQYF
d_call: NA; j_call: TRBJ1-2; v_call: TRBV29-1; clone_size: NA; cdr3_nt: TGCAGCGTTGAGTACAGGGATGATGTTGGCTACACCTTC; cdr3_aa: CSVEYRDDVGYTF
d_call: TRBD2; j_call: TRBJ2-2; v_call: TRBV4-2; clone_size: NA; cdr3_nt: TGTGCCAGCAGCCAAGATACGCCGCTAGCGGGGGGCGCCGGGACCGGGGAGCTGTTTTTT; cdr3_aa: CASSQDTPLAGGAGTGELFF
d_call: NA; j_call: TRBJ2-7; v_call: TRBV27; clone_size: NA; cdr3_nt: TGTGCCAGCAGTTTAAAGGGTTTCTACGAGCAGTACTTC; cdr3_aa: CASSLKGFYEQYF
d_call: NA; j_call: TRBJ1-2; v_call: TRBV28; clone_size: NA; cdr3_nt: TGTGCCAGCAGTTTATCGACGGGAAACTATGGCTACACCTTC; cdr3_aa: CASSLSTGNYGYTF
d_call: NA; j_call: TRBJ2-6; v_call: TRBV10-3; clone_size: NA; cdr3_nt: TGTGCCATCAGCCCCGAAGCCTCTGGGGCCAACGTCCTGACTTTC; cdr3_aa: CAISPEASGANVLTF
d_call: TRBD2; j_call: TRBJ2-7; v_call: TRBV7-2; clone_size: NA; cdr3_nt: TGTGCCAGCAGCATACTAGCGGGGGGTATCTACGAGCAGTACTTC; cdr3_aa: CASSILAGGIYEQYF
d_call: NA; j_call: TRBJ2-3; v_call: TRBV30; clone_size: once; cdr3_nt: TGTGCCTGGAGTAGTGCTGGGGGGAGGTGGGATACGCAGTATTTT; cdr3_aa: CAWSSAGGRWDTQYF
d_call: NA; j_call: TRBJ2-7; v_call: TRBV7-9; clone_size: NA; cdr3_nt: TGTGCCAGCAGCTTTGGCGGCACCTACGAGCAGTACTTC; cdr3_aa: CASSFGGTYEQYF
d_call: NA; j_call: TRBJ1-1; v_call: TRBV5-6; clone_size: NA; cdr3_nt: TGTGCCAGCAGCTTGGGAGGGGGCACTGAAGCTTTCTTT; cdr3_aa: CASSLGGGTEAFF
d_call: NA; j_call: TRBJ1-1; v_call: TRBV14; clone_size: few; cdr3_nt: TGTGCCAGCAGCCAGGGACGGGAAGCTTTCTTT; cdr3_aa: CASSQGREAFF
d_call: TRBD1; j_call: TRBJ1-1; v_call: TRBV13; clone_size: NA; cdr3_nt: TGTGCCAGCAGCTTAGAGGGGACAGACCACGAAGCTTTCTTT; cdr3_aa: CASSLEGTDHEAFF